This record looks at one TCR beta chain sequence and its context. This clone has a handful of counts. The target of this receptor is not known. The record has no base qualities; no much larger clone is one base away. CDR1 and CDR2 were assigned from the germline V gene as MNHNS and SASEGT. Here V drops 3 bases and J drops 7 bases, and the junction holds 6 bases not matched to any gene. The CDR3 sequence holds 14 residues, the cysteine and phenylalanine included. Only CDR3 DNA is held: 42 bases, read in frame from base 1. The entry originates in a study of cytotoxic CD8 clonotypes in ibrutinib-treated CLL (dated by TCRdb to the early 2020s). A note on the overall study: In this cohort, around 15 patients were treatment-naive and roughly 10 were relapsed/refractory, while about 17 had unmutated IGHV. Responses were partial in approximately 24 patients and complete in 2; after median around 68 months follow-up, approximately 15 stayed in remission and around 12 progressed. Response samples were obtained after a median of roughly eleven months of treatment, with a range of roughly 6 to 40 months. An average of 255,043 productive templates and some 100,000 productive rearrangements was obtained per sample. Of the 86 participants in the trial, roughly 25 had longitudinal samples available. Cryopreserved peripheral blood mononuclear cells were obtained before treatment, at response, and at either sustained remission or disease progression. Patients were still on ibrutinib when every remission and progressive disease sample was collected.

Study-wide conclusions, independent of this receptor: An increase in clonality was observed at ibrutinib response, with clonality remaining stable during sustained remission and falling back toward baseline at progression. Sampling times were not matched between sustained-remission and progressing patients, and lymph node repertoires were not studied. Public clonotypes were rare and either contracted or stayed stable during treatment, and the rise in clonality at ibrutinib response reflected the expansion of private clonotypes. Baseline clonality was found to be higher than that of age-matched healthy donors and was strongly correlated with circulating CD8+ T-cell counts.

The goal of deep resolution MiSeq sequencing was a depth between 1 in 1 million and 1 in 200,000 T cells, and coverage averaged 10x per clonotype. TCR beta libraries were generated with the immunoSEQ hsTCRB Kit. Per the source publication's procedure: ImmunoSEQ Data Assistant and ImmunoSEQ Analyzer were used for data analysis, and V, D and J genes were assigned according to IMGT definitions. Clonality, with values ranging from 0 to 1, was calculated as one minus the normalized Shannon entropy of productive rearrangement frequencies. Public clonotype analysis was restricted to overrepresented clonotypes comprising at least 0.05% of each patient's repertoire. More than ten age-matched healthy donor repertoires from immuneACCESS were used as controls for clonality. The table was pulled from immuneACCESS by TCRdb, which kept in-frame rearrangements only. Such tables lose some clones; where checked, under half of the loss comes from unresolved V genes, and the rest has no known cause. That table supplies the V and J calls and clone size; D and trimming were determined from the DNA. The table for this sample lists some 200,000 clones; around 70% of them were counted only once. The ten most abundant clones make up 5.5% to 6% of the sample.

In light of the paper, this sample's time point label describes: approximately 11 months on ibrutinib. Roughly 2 micrograms of genomic DNA were extracted from cryopreserved PBMCs for TCR beta library preparation. Longitudinal blood samples from CLL patients on ibrutinib monotherapy underwent high-throughput TCR beta sequencing. Patients were enrolled in a phase 2 open-label single-center ibrutinib monotherapy trial. The source was PBMCs, collected after 12 months of ibrutinib treatment. In this chain, TRBV6-1 is recombined with TRBJ2-7, and TRBD1 aligns with 10 junction nucleotides. The TCR was taken from a human donor with chronic lymphocytic leukemia. The encoded CDR3 is CASSEGQGHREQYF. The nucleotide sequence reads as follows: TGTGCCAGCAGTGAGGGACAGGGGCATAGGGAGCAGTACTTC.